Below are 27 T cell receptor beta chains sequenced from a single sample in a study of cytomegalovirus exposure and HLA in healthy donors. 13 Jbeta primers and 60 Vbeta primers were used for the PCR. TCRdb's table, derived via immunoSEQ multiplex PCR, lists solely in-frame clones and lacks some. Of around 170,000 clones in the sample, more than 70% are singletons; the top ten hold roughly 1.6%. The material sequenced was PBMCs. The receptors here all came from a girl under 18 in good health and CMV-seronegative.

The CDR3 DNA reads TGTGCCAGCAGCTTAGTTTCGACTAGACAAGAGACCCAGTACTTC. Its translation is CASSLVSTRQETQYF. The chain joins TRBV11-3 to TRBJ2-5; D is possibly TRBD2 (6 bases). This CDR3 contains 15 residues. Germline V gives CDR1 SGHNT, CDR2 YENEEA. V was cut by 1 base and J by 2 bases, with 11 bases left in between.

This clone was found once. The chain joins TRBV30 to TRBJ1-2; TRBD1 is a possible D gene (5 bases). Germline V gene lookup returns CDR1 GTSNPN and CDR2 SVGIG (reference sequence). The V gene lost 5 bases and the J gene lost 6 bases, with 7 bases spanning the gap. This CDR3 comprises 10 residues. The CDR3 region has the DNA TGTGCCTGGGGACAAGATGGCTACACCTTC. This codes for CAWGQDGYTF.

V and J are TRBV5-6 and TRBJ1-3; D is undetermined. The CDR3 consists of 13 residues. CDR1 and CDR2 from the germline V gene are SGHDT and YYEEEE. Deletions cut 2 bases from V and 5 bases from J, with 8 bases between. The CDR3, as DNA: TGTGCCAGCAGCTTAGACAACAGAAACACCATATATTTT. This gives the protein CASSLDNRNTIYF.

V gene TRBV27 combines with J gene TRBJ2-1, with D maybe TRBD1 (7 bases). Deletions cut 2 bases from V and 5 bases from J, with 13 bases between. CDR3 length: 15 amino acids. Germline values: CDR1 MNHEY, CDR2 SMNVEV (reference sequence). The chain's CDR3 is CASSLGGTVDNEQFF. The CDR3 DNA is TGTGCCAGCAGTTTAGGGGGGACAGTGGACAATGAGCAGTTCTTC.

V is TRBV7-6 and J is TRBJ2-3, with 9 nucleotides matching TRBD2. The ends lost 5 bases at V and 2 bases at J; junction bases unmatched: 11. The CDR3 is 17 amino acids. Germline loops: CDR1 SGHVS, CDR2 FNYEAQ. CDR3 nucleotide sequence: TGTGCCAGCAGCCGAGGAGTAGCGGGGGTCAACACAGATACGCAGTATTTT. It is translated as CASSRGVAGVNTDTQYF. Together with reference TRBV7-6 and TRBJ2-3, the CDR3 gives the full variable domain: GAGVSQSPRYKVTKRGQDVALRCDPISGHVSLYWYRQALGQGPEFLTYFNYEAQQDKSGLPNDRFSAERPEGSISTLTIQRTEQRDSAMYRCASSRGVAGVNTDTQYFGPGTRLTVL.

V and J are TRBV9 and TRBJ2-7, with 7 bases matching TRBD1. This CDR3 spans 13 amino acids. Germline-derived CDR1 and CDR2 are SGDLS and YYNGEE. The J segment lost 3 bases and the V segment lost 7 bases, leaving 7 bases of the junction unmatched. CDR3 coding DNA: TGTGCCAGCGGGCAAGGGGGCGTCTACGAGCAGTACTTC. This gives the protein CASGQGGVYEQYF.

This rearrangement joins TRBV30 to TRBJ2-1, with 12 bases aligning to TRBD2. With 0 bases clipped from V and 0 bases from J, the junction kept 9 bases outside the gene matches. CDR1 is GTSNPN and CDR2 is SVGIG in the germline V gene (reference sequence). The CDR3 has 19 residues. Here the CDR3 DNA reads TGTGCCTGGAGTGTTAGGCTAGCGGGGGGGCCGAGCTCCTACAATGAGCAGTTCTTC. The encoded protein is CAWSVRLAGGPSSYNEQFF.

This rearrangement joins TRBV7-9 to TRBJ1-1; tentatively, D is TRBD1 (5 bases). The germline CDR1 and CDR2 sequences are SEHNR and FQNEAQ (reference sequence). CDR3 length: 14 amino acids. The V end lost 2 bases, the J end lost 1 base, and 8 bases lay between the germline ends. CDR3 coding DNA: TGTGCCAGCAGCTTACTGGGGGGGAACACTGAAGCTTTCTTT. Translation: CASSLLGGNTEAFF.

This chain links TRBV7-2 with TRBJ2-5; D unresolved. V was shortened by 7 bases and J by 1 base, with 10 bases between the two germline ends. The CDR3 covers 13 residues. In germline, CDR1 is SGHTA, CDR2 FQGNSA. CDR3 DNA sequence: TGTGCCAGCACCAACTACCTCCAAGAGACCCAGTACTTC. It yields the protein CASTNYLQETQYF. The full variable domain, rest sourced from reference TRBV7-2 and TRBJ2-5, is GAGVSQSPSNKVTEKGKDVELRCDPISGHTALYWYRQSLGQGLEFLIYFQGNSAPDKSGLPSDRFSAERTGGSVSTLTIQRTQQEDSAVYLCASTNYLQETQYFGPGTRLLVL.

The chain has TRBV12-5 and TRBJ1-2; D ambiguous. V gave up 1 base and J gave up 14 bases, with 14 bases separating them. Germline V CDR1 and CDR2: LGHNT, FRNRAP. The CDR3 contains 12 residues. The CDR3 coding sequence is TGTGCTAGTGGTTTGGCCCGGGAGCCGGATACCTTC. Its translation: CASGLAREPDTF.

The chain joins TRBV5-6 to TRBJ1-4; TRBD1 matches 8 bases. There are 16 residues in the CDR3. Losses at the gene ends were 2 bases for V and 3 bases for J; bases not matched to a gene: 6. Germline assignment: CDR1 SGHDT and CDR2 YYEEEE. CDR3 sequence reads: CASSFRTGSANEKLFF. CDR3 sequence (DNA): TGTGCCAGCAGCTTCAGGACAGGGTCTGCTAATGAAAAACTGTTTTTT.

This clone was recorded only once. The V call is TRBV7-9, the J call TRBJ1-1; the D gene is possibly TRBD1 (6 bases). Germline V CDR1 and CDR2: SEHNR, FQNEAQ (reference sequence). Trimming took off 6 bases at V and 5 bases at J, with 22 bases between the two ends. This CDR3 is built from 16 residues. Here the CDR3 reads CASSPTPRQVTTEAFF. CDR3 DNA sequence: TGTGCCAGCAGTCCTACCCCCCGACAGGTAACGACTGAAGCTTTCTTT.

The chain uses TRBV2 and TRBJ1-2, with 8 bases that match TRBD1. This CDR3 comprises 14 residues. The trim removed 4 bases at V and 10 bases at J, leaving 11 bases unmatched. Germline lookup yields CDR1 SNHLY and CDR2 FYNNEI. The CDR3 nucleotides read TGTGCCAGCAGTGGACGGGACAGGATTTTTGCCTACACCTTC. This sequence encodes CASSGRDRIFAYTF.

The chain has TRBV11-2 and TRBJ2-2; no firm D call. This CDR3 region has 14 residues. The V gene lost 5 bases and the J gene lost 6 bases, with 13 bases spanning the gap. Germline CDR1 and CDR2: SGHAT and FQNNGV. The CDR3 region has the DNA TGTGCCAGCAGCCGCCCCCCAGATTCCGGGGAGCTGTTTTTT. It specifies CASSRPPDSGELFF. The variable domain in full, with the rest retrieved from reference TRBV11-2 and TRBJ2-2, is EAGVAQSPRYKIIEKRQSVAFWCNPISGHATLYWYQQILGQGPKLLIQFQNNGVVDDSQLPKDRFSAERLKGVDSTLKIQPAKLEDSAVYLCASSRPPDSGELFFGEGSRLTVL.

J is TRBJ1-2 and V is TRBV7-9; no firm D call. CDR3 size: 12 residues. Germline lookup yields CDR1 SEHNR and CDR2 FQNEAQ (reference sequence). Trimming pared 5 bases from V and 9 bases from J, leaving 13 bases between. The DNA for the CDR3 is TGTGCCAGCAGCGATAATCGGGAAAGCTACACCTTC. Protein: CASSDNRESYTF.

The rearrangement links TRBV10-2 to TRBJ2-3; the match to TRBD2 covers 13 bases. Trimming removed 3 bases from V and 2 bases from J; junction bases left unmatched: 11. CDR3 size: 19 residues. Germline lookup yields CDR1 WSHSY and CDR2 SAAADI. CDR3 amino acids: CASSDSLWTSGGNTDTQYF. The CDR3 DNA is TGCGCCAGCAGTGATTCCCTTTGGACTAGCGGGGGTAACACAGATACGCAGTATTTT.

The chain has TRBV27 and TRBJ2-5, with D maybe TRBD1 (6 bases). Per the germline V gene, CDR1 is MNHEY and CDR2 is SMNVEV (reference sequence). The V end was cut by 3 bases, the J end by 5 bases, with 10 bases between. The CDR3 consists of 13 residues. In DNA form, the CDR3 reads TGTGCCAGCAGTTTCAGGGGTTGGGAGACCCAGTACTTC. Translating it yields CASSFRGWETQYF.

This clone showed up just once. The identical CDR3 is also encoded by other nucleotide sequences in the sample. The genes are TRBV19 and TRBJ2-7; D perhaps matches TRBD1 (6 bases). The CDR3 covers 15 residues. The V and J ends lost 3 bases and 4 bases respectively, with 16 bases between them. In germline, CDR1 is LNHDA, CDR2 SQIVND (reference sequence). CDR3 protein: CASSIDLGRGYEQYF. The CDR3 DNA reads TGTGCCAGTAGTATCGATTTGGGCAGGGGTTACGAGCAGTACTTC. The variable domain in full, completed from reference TRBV19 and TRBJ2-7, reads DGGITQSPKYLFRKEGQNVTLSCEQNLNHDAMYWYRQDPGQGLRLIYYSQIVNDFQKGDIAEGYSVSREKKESFPLTVTSAQKNPTAFYLCASSIDLGRGYEQYFGPGTRLTVT.

This chain connects TRBV6-1 to TRBJ2-5; 7 positions match TRBD2. The CDR3 has 14 residues. V was pared by 5 bases and J by 5 bases, with 8 bases of the junction left unmatched. Germline-derived CDR1 and CDR2 are MNHNS and SASEGT. CDR3 sequence (DNA): TGTGCCAGCAGTAACGCCTACGGGGGGGAGACCCAGTACTTC. Residues: CASSNAYGGETQYF.

This clone was seen more than once but under ten times. CDR3 DNA sequence: TGTGCCAGCAGTCCCCGGGACAGGGGGGCCTACGAGCAGTACTTC. Encoded protein: CASSPRDRGAYEQYF. The chain uses TRBV27 and TRBJ2-7; TRBD1 agrees at 11 bases. Germline V gives CDR1 MNHEY, CDR2 SMNVEV (reference sequence). The trim removed 5 bases at V and 2 bases at J, leaving 5 bases unmatched. This CDR3 comprises 15 residues.

This chain joins TRBV15 and TRBJ2-7; 7 bases are a match to TRBD1. Germline V gene lookup returns CDR1 LNHNV and CDR2 YYDKDF (reference sequence). V lost 5 bases and J lost 3; bases outside the gene matches: 10. The CDR3 is 15 residues long. DNA of the CDR3: TGTGCCACCAGCGGGACCGGGACAGAATTCTACGAGCAGTACTTC. Amino acid sequence: CATSGTGTEFYEQYF. Supplemented by reference TRBV15 and TRBJ2-7, the full variable domain reads DAMVIQNPRYQVTQFGKPVTLSCSQTLNHNVMYWYQQKSSQAPKLLFHYYDKDFNNEADTPDNFQSRRPNTSFCFLDIRSPGLGDTAMYLCATSGTGTEFYEQYFGPGTRLTVT.

V and J are TRBV5-4 and TRBJ2-7, with 8 bases matching TRBD1. The CDR3 consists of 14 residues. The germline V gene has CDR1 SGHNT and CDR2 YYREEE (reference sequence). Trimming removed 5 bases from V and 3 bases from J; junction bases left unmatched: 7. The DNA of the CDR3 is TGTGCCAGCAGTTTTACAGGGGGAGGCTACGAGCAGTACTTC. Amino acid sequence: CASSFTGGGYEQYF.

This chain links TRBV20-1 with TRBJ1-5; unclear D gene. Germline assignment: CDR1 DFQATT and CDR2 SNEGSKA (reference sequence). The CDR3 consists of 11 residues. V was shortened by 0 bases and J by 12 bases, with 9 bases between the two germline ends. In DNA, the CDR3 is TGCAGTGCTAGAGATTCGTCTCTCCAGCATTTT. As protein: CSARDSSLQHF.

V gene TRBV27 combines with J gene TRBJ1-2; 9 positions agree with TRBD1. After removal of 3 bases from V and 8 bases from J, the junction contained 7 bases not matched to a gene. Germline V gene lookup returns CDR1 MNHEY and CDR2 SMNVEV (reference sequence). This CDR3 contains 14 residues. The CDR3 protein is CASSFVQGAEGYTF. CDR3 in DNA: TGTGCCAGCAGTTTCGTACAGGGGGCGGAGGGCTACACCTTC.

The chain joins TRBV2 to TRBJ1-5, with 8 bases lining up with TRBD1. The CDR3 extends over 15 amino acids. Germline assignment: CDR1 SNHLY and CDR2 FYNNEI. V shed 6 bases and J 2 bases; nucleotides not matched to a gene: 6. This chain's CDR3 is CASRPDRGGNQPQHF. Written as DNA, the CDR3 is TGTGCCAGCAGACCCGACAGGGGTGGCAATCAGCCCCAGCATTTT. Supplemented by reference TRBV2 and TRBJ1-5, the full variable domain reads EPEVTQTPSHQVTQMGQEVILRCVPISNHLYFYWYRQILGQKVEFLVSFYNNEISEKSEIFDDQFSVERPDGSNFTLKIRSTKLEDSAMYFCASRPDRGGNQPQHFGDGTRLSIL.

This chain joins TRBV6-1 and TRBJ2-1; tentatively, D is TRBD2 (6 bases). Germline V gives CDR1 MNHNS, CDR2 SASEGT. The V end lost 6 bases, the J end lost 14 bases, and 26 bases lay between the germline ends. There are 15 residues in the CDR3. This CDR3 is CASRPLGGATPFEFF. CDR3 in DNA: TGTGCCAGCAGGCCCTTAGGCGGGGCCACCCCATTTGAGTTCTTC.

The genes are TRBV18 and TRBJ1-2, with 8 positions matching TRBD1. The CDR3 is 17 amino acids. V was clipped by 5 bases and J by 2 bases; unmatched bases: 13. Germline CDR1 KGHSH, CDR2 LQKENI. The CDR3 coding sequence is TGTGCCAGCTCAGATACGGGACAGGTCGCCTTCAACTATGGCTACACCTTC. This gives the protein CASSDTGQVAFNYGYTF. Drawing the rest from reference TRBV18 and TRBJ1-2, the complete variable domain is NAGVMQNPRHLVRRRGQEARLRCSPMKGHSHVYWYRQLPEEGLKFMVYLQKENIIDESGMPKERFSAEFPKEGPSILRIQQVVRGDSAAYFCASSDTGQVAFNYGYTFGSGTRLTVV.